A selection of T cell receptor beta chains follows, all from one sample in a study of blood T cell repertoires in COVID-19. TCRdb's table, derived via immunoSEQ multiplex PCR, lists solely in-frame clones and lacks some. The sample holds 85,000 to 100,000 clones, approximately 86% seen once. The material sequenced was peripheral blood. The receptors stem from a man aged 50 to 59 with COVID-19, enrolled during active disease. Each CDR3 is given with its conserved first and last residue. The D gene is left open where the match is weak. For some rows the clone size is stated as once, few or many, or as a class when expanded; others skip it.

clone_size,j_call,d_call,v_call,cdr3_aa,cdr3_nt
.,TRBJ2-1,TRBD1,TRBV27,CASSGSGQGLGEQFF,TGTGCCAGCAGTGGATCGGGACAGGGGCTAGGTGAGCAGTTCTTC
.,TRBJ1-6,TRBD1,TRBV18,CASSLASDREKSPLHF,TGTGCCAGCTCACTCGCTTCCGACAGGGAAAAGTCACCCCTCCACTTT
.,TRBJ2-2,TRBD1,TRBV11-1,CASSLGDRDTGELFF,TGTGCCAGCAGCTTGGGGGACAGGGACACCGGGGAGCTGTTTTTT
.,TRBJ2-3,TRBD1,TRBV18,CASSSTGGPDTQYF,TGTGCCAGCTCATCAACAGGGGGTCCAGATACGCAGTATTTT
.,TRBJ2-7,TRBD2,TRBV28,CASSFPSGGYEQYF,TGTGCCAGCAGTTTCCCCAGCGGGGGCTACGAGCAGTACTTC
.,TRBJ2-6,TRBD1,TRBV10-3,CAISEWDRPSGANVLTF,TGTGCCATCAGTGAATGGGACAGACCTTCTGGGGCCAACGTCCTGACTTTC
.,TRBJ2-1,TRBD2,TRBV19,CASSTGGRSSYNEQFF,TGTGCCAGTAGTACGGGGGGGAGGAGCTCCTACAATGAGCAGTTCTTC
.,TRBJ1-2,.,TRBV4-3,CASSHPGGGSAYGYTF,TGCGCCAGCAGCCATCCCGGGGGTGGTAGTGCGTATGGCTACACCTTC
.,TRBJ2-1,TRBD1,TRBV6-2/TRBV6-3,CASSYLAGTGGHEQFF,TGTGCCAGCAGTTACCTAGCCGGGACAGGGGGTCATGAGCAGTTCTTC
.,TRBJ2-3,TRBD2,TRBV2,CASAGTSGSTQYF,TGTGCCAGCGCCGGGACTAGCGGGAGTACGCAGTATTTT
.,TRBJ1-6,.,TRBV28,CASSLAGYSSDSPLHF,TGTGCCAGCAGTTTAGCGGGTTACTCGTCGGATTCACCCCTCCACTTT
once,TRBJ1-2,.,TRBV6-1,CASSEAGKGVRYGYTF,TGTGCCAGCAGTGAAGCCGGGAAGGGGGTTAGGTATGGCTACACCTTC
few,TRBJ2-1,.,TRBV5-1,CASSPMVDEQFF,TGCGCCAGCAGCCCAATGGTAGATGAGCAGTTCTTC
.,TRBJ2-1,.,TRBV4-2,CASSEEGTYNEQFF,TGTGCCAGCAGCGAAGAGGGGACTTACAATGAGCAGTTCTTC
.,TRBJ1-3,.,TRBV5-6,CASSLGSSGNTIYF,TGTGCCAGCAGCTTGGGTAGCTCTGGAAACACCATATATTTT
.,TRBJ1-2,.,TRBV4-2,CASSRRGNSGYTF,TGTGCCAGCAGCCGTAGAGGGAACTCTGGCTACACCTTC
.,TRBJ1-4,.,TRBV15,CATSRDSFNEKLFF,TGTGCCACCAGCAGAGACAGTTTTAATGAAAAACTGTTTTTT
.,TRBJ2-4,.,TRBV19,CATAADRAKNIQYF,TGTGCCACTGCCGCCGACAGAGCCAAAAACATTCAGTACTTC
.,TRBJ2-3,TRBD2,TRBV7-3,CASSRFLAGGGADTQYF,TGTGCCAGCAGCCGATTCCTAGCGGGGGGTGGAGCAGATACGCAGTATTTT
few,TRBJ1-5,TRBD1,TRBV15,CATSGTGGIQPQHF,TGTGCCACCAGCGGGACAGGGGGTATTCAGCCCCAGCATTTT
.,TRBJ1-2,.,TRBV10-2,CASSEVAPNYGYTF,TGCGCCAGCAGTGAGGTAGCTCCTAACTATGGCTACACCTTC
.,TRBJ1-4,.,TRBV5-1,CASSGGLTNEKLFF,TGCGCCAGCAGCGGGGGACTGACTAATGAAAAACTGTTTTTT
.,TRBJ1-1,TRBD1,TRBV6-2/TRBV6-3,CASSSGRGENTEAFF,TGTGCCAGCAGTTCCGGCAGGGGGGAGAACACTGAAGCTTTCTTT
.,TRBJ2-2,.,TRBV5-8,CASSLAGIGGELFF,TGTGCCAGCAGCTTGGCCGGGATCGGCGGGGAGCTGTTTTTT
.,TRBJ1-2,.,TRBV6-1,CASSDDGVTGYTF,TGTGCCAGCAGTGATGACGGGGTGACGGGCTACACCTTC
.,TRBJ2-7,TRBD2,TRBV27,CASSLKSSGVYEQYF,TGTGCCAGCAGTTTAAAGTCTAGCGGGGTGTACGAGCAGTACTTC
.,TRBJ1-1,TRBD1,TRBV18,CASSPRQGGTGEAFF,TGTGCCAGCTCACCTAGACAGGGAGGAACAGGTGAAGCTTTCTTT
once,TRBJ2-1,TRBD2,TRBV6-5,CATRGGAYNEQFF,TGTGCCACCCGGGGGGGGGCCTACAATGAGCAGTTCTTC
few,TRBJ1-6,.,TRBV5-5,CASSLALLNSPLHF,TGTGCCAGCAGCTTGGCCCTGTTAAATTCACCCCTCCACTTT
.,TRBJ2-7,.,TRBV30,CAWSAGFGDVQYF,TGTGCCTGGAGTGCGGGGTTTGGAGACGTGCAGTACTTC
once,TRBJ1-2,.,TRBV7-3,CASSSQIPNYGYTF,TGTGCCAGCAGCTCCCAAATTCCTAACTATGGCTACACCTTC
.,TRBJ2-3,TRBD1,TRBV6-5,CATTGANTDTQYF,TGTGCCACCACAGGGGCCAACACAGATACGCAGTATTTT
.,TRBJ2-3,.,TRBV24-1,CATSDSSVVTKDTQYF,TGTGCCACCAGTGACTCGAGCGTGGTAACCAAAGATACGCAGTATTTT
.,TRBJ2-1,TRBD2,TRBV5-4,CASSSRRLAGGYNEQFF,TGTGCCAGCAGCTCGCGTCGACTAGCGGGGGGGTACAATGAGCAGTTCTTC
.,TRBJ1-2,.,TRBV19,CASLETGRHGYTF,TGTGCCAGTTTAGAAACAGGGCGGCATGGCTACACCTTC
.,TRBJ1-6,.,TRBV30,CAWSVPSSPLHF,TGTGCCTGGAGTGTACCAAGCTCACCCCTCCACTTT
.,TRBJ2-3,TRBD2,TRBV28,CASSQGLAGSTDTQYF,TGTGCCAGCAGCCAAGGACTAGCGGGGAGCACAGATACGCAGTATTTT
.,TRBJ2-1,TRBD2,TRBV3-1/TRBV3-2,CASSQGRGGIYEQFF,TGTGCCAGCAGCCAAGGGCGGGGGGGCATCTATGAGCAGTTCTTC
.,TRBJ2-7,TRBD1,TRBV27,CASSRRVSGTEIYEQYF,TGTGCCAGCAGCCGTAGAGTTAGTGGGACAGAGATCTACGAGCAGTACTTC
.,TRBJ2-7,.,TRBV6-6,CASSSQGYEQYF,TGTGCCAGCAGTTCACAGGGCTACGAGCAGTACTTC
.,TRBJ1-4,.,TRBV28,CASSLMAGPNEKLFF,TGTGCCAGCAGTTTAATGGCAGGGCCTAATGAAAAACTGTTTTTT
.,TRBJ2-3,TRBD2,TRBV5-5,CASSSPSGGSTDTQYF,TGTGCCAGCAGCTCACCTAGCGGGGGTAGCACAGATACGCAGTATTTT
.,TRBJ1-2,.,TRBV4-1,CASSQRVDYGYTF,TGCGCCAGCAGCCAGAGGGTAGACTATGGCTACACCTTC
.,TRBJ2-1,TRBD2,TRBV5-1,CASSLDLPSGGINNEQFF,TGCGCCAGCAGCTTGGACCTCCCTAGCGGGGGGATCAACAATGAGCAGTTCTTC
.,TRBJ1-4,TRBD1,TRBV28,CASTWGTGNEKLFF,TGTGCCAGCACCTGGGGGACAGGGAATGAAAAACTGTTTTTT